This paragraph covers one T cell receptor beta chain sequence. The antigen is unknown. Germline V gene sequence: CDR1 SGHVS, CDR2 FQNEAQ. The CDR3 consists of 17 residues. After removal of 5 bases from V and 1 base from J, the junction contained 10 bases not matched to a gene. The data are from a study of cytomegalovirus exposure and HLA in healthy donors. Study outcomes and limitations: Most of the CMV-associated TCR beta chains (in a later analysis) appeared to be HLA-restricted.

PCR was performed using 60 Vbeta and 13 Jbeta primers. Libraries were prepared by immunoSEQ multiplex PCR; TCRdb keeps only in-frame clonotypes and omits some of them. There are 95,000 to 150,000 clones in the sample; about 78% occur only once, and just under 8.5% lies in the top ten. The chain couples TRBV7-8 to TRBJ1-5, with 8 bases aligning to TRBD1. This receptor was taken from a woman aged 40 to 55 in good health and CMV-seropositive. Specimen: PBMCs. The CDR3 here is CASSPKNRGNSNQPQHF. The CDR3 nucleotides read TGTGCCAGCAGCCCTAAGAACAGGGGGAACAGCAATCAGCCCCAGCATTTT.